This is a list of T cell receptor beta chains from one sample in a study of cytomegalovirus exposure and HLA in healthy donors. This table comes from immunoSEQ multiplex PCR, and its TCRdb copy is limited to in-frame clones, with some not included. The table shows approximately 130,000 clones, with around 84% occurring only once. The sample was PBMCs. The receptors come from a man aged 50 to 59 in good health and CMV-seronegative. Each CDR3 is given with its conserved first and last residue. Each record gives: V gene, CDR3 protein.

v_gene: TRBV7-4; CDR3aa: CASSDQGYDRTAGNEKLFF
v_gene: TRBV9; CDR3aa: CASSVAEIWTGYFSGANVLTF
v_gene: TRBV2; CDR3aa: CASSEAMGRQPQHF
v_gene: TRBV7-9; CDR3aa: CASSTSTGEKLFF
v_gene: TRBV7-8; CDR3aa: CASSLGTGYDEQYF
v_gene: TRBV29-1; CDR3aa: CSVVGPGAYEQYF
v_gene: TRBV2; CDR3aa: CASYGQGGRSSYGYTF
v_gene: TRBV2; CDR3aa: CASSVQGFSTEAFF
v_gene: TRBV29-1; CDR3aa: CSVDSLGADTQYF
v_gene: TRBV5-1; CDR3aa: CASSLRLGTYEQYF
v_gene: TRBV7-2; CDR3aa: CASSLDWGRSSYNSPLHF
v_gene: TRBV18; CDR3aa: CASSPTGQGINQPQHF
v_gene: TRBV2; CDR3aa: CASSENKRGAYYEQYF
v_gene: TRBV4-1; CDR3aa: CASSQTGGEQYF
v_gene: TRBV7-2; CDR3aa: CASSRQGNYEQYF
v_gene: TRBV5-4; CDR3aa: CASSQRLAGGQETQYF
v_gene: TRBV5-6; CDR3aa: CASSSRLAGTSYEQYF
v_gene: TRBV5-1; CDR3aa: CASSLVGGTTTDTQYF
v_gene: TRBV18; CDR3aa: CASSPYRGERGNNEQFF
v_gene: TRBV19; CDR3aa: CASSITGDSPLHF
v_gene: TRBV28; CDR3aa: CVCVGRGNTEAFF
v_gene: TRBV13; CDR3aa: CASSWGSARGSTDTQYF
v_gene: TRBV6-5; CDR3aa: CASMAATDTQYF
v_gene: TRBV11-2; CDR3aa: CASSLLPGQGNYGYTF
v_gene: TRBV7-8; CDR3aa: CASSFFGGSTDTQYF
v_gene: TRBV19; CDR3aa: CASSTQGAYEQYF
v_gene: TRBV11-2; CDR3aa: CASSRDSQSYNEQFF
v_gene: TRBV5-4; CDR3aa: CASSLAGAFWTF
v_gene: TRBV5-4; CDR3aa: CASSKSTGGANTEAFF
v_gene: TRBV9; CDR3aa: CASSVAGTGIGYTF
v_gene: TRBV30; CDR3aa: CAWTPSSGWATNYGYTF
v_gene: TRBV6-5; CDR3aa: CASSSKGTGGYEQYF
v_gene: TRBV9; CDR3aa: CASSVGADLAKNIQYF
v_gene: TRBV30; CDR3aa: CAWTNGLGLTDTQYF
v_gene: TRBV7-9; CDR3aa: CASSPFFSTDTQYF
v_gene: TRBV11-3; CDR3aa: CASSSGQGSIPHEQYF
v_gene: TRBV5-6; CDR3aa: CASSSPGQGGTEAFF
v_gene: TRBV6-4; CDR3aa: CASTFWGGREHGYTF
v_gene: TRBV7-8; CDR3aa: CASSLEGDRGGRTDTQYF
v_gene: TRBV19; CDR3aa: CASGQGGNQPQHF
v_gene: TRBV7-9; CDR3aa: CASSQGLAGTPYNEQFF
v_gene: TRBV6-1; CDR3aa: CASSASRTGGLGYGYTF
v_gene: TRBV28; CDR3aa: CASSYARGAGETQYF
v_gene: TRBV7-9; CDR3aa: CASSPGGLFLGNTIYF
v_gene: TRBV6-4; CDR3aa: CASSETGSQPQHF
v_gene: TRBV6-4; CDR3aa: CASSFDRAPYNEQFF
v_gene: TRBV4-2; CDR3aa: CASSQDRRKNTEAFF
v_gene: TRBV2; CDR3aa: CASPRGGYYGYTF
v_gene: TRBV6-6; CDR3aa: CASSPQGGAGTPLHF
v_gene: TRBV4-3; CDR3aa: CASSRQQGAKSYNSPLHF
v_gene: TRBV6-5; CDR3aa: CASSFSGATIDTQYF
v_gene: TRBV5-1; CDR3aa: CASTLSLQGNTGELFF
v_gene: TRBV9; CDR3aa: CASSVSGSNYGYTF
v_gene: TRBV28; CDR3aa: CASSLALGGTDTQYF
v_gene: TRBV5-4; CDR3aa: CASSLDRLYGYTF
v_gene: TRBV2; CDR3aa: CASKGGTSTDTQYF
v_gene: TRBV28; CDR3aa: CASSSPAGGSGANVLTF
v_gene: TRBV11-2; CDR3aa: CASSLTGSSYNEQFF
v_gene: TRBV19; CDR3aa: CASSVDSASTYEQYF